One sample yielded the 15 T cell receptor beta chains listed below, sequenced in a study of T cells after yellow fever vaccination. TCRdb reprocessed the 5' RACE reads via MiXCR and lists one record per CDR3 protein. The table shows about 310,000 distinct CDR3 sequences, with 3.6% occurring only once. The sample in question was PBMCs, obtained on the day of the yellow fever booster vaccination. These receptors all come from a man aged 18 to 30 who received the YFV17D yellow fever vaccine.

The V and J genes are TRBV5-1 and TRBJ1-5; tentatively, D is TRBD1 (5 bases). V lost 1 base and J 5 bases, leaving 13 bases between the germline ends. Looked up from germline, CDR1 is SGHRS and CDR2 is YFSETQ. The CDR3 totals 15 residues. CDR3 amino acids: CASSLIPGIDQPQHF. As DNA, the CDR3 is TGCGCCAGCAGCTTGATACCAGGGATAGATCAGCCCCAGCATTTT.

This clonotype was counted ten times or more. The J gene is TRBJ2-5, the V gene TRBV15; possible D gene TRBD2, 6 bases. CDR1 is LNHNV and CDR2 is YYDKDF in the germline V gene (reference sequence). The CDR3 runs to 14 residues. V was trimmed by 3 bases and J by 10 bases, leaving 18 bases between them. CDR3 in amino acids: CATSRTPRGQVQYF. CDR3 DNA: TGTGCCACCAGCAGGACACCGCGGGGCCAGGTCCAGTACTTC.

Many counts were recorded for this clonotype. V gene TRBV7-2 combines with J gene TRBJ2-3; D may be TRBD2 (5 bases). The CDR3 has 14 amino acids. The V end lost 1 base, the J end lost 5 bases, and 10 bases lay between the germline ends. Germline loops: CDR1 SGHTA, CDR2 FQGNSA. Here the CDR3 reads CASSLVSGRDTQYF. In DNA, the CDR3 is TGTGCCAGCAGCTTAGTTTCTGGGAGAGATACGCAGTATTTT.

This clonotype showed up many times. The chain joins TRBV5-1 to TRBJ1-2; 8 bases line up with TRBD1. Germline V lookup: CDR1 SGHRS, CDR2 YFSETQ. With 4 bases clipped from V and 8 bases from J, the junction kept 7 bases outside the gene matches. The CDR3 has 13 residues. The CDR3 DNA follows: TGCGCCAGCAGCCCGGACAGGGTCATCGGCTACACCTTC. It translates to CASSPDRVIGYTF.

This clonotype showed up many times. The chain couples TRBV5-1 to TRBJ1-3; D is undetermined. The V end lost 1 base, the J end lost 4 bases, and 12 bases lay between the germline ends. The CDR3 runs 15 residues. CDR1 is SGHRS and CDR2 is YFSETQ in the germline V gene. CDR3 coding DNA: TGCGCCAGCAGCTTGAATTCAGAGAACGGAAACACCATATATTTT. The encoded protein is CASSLNSENGNTIYF.

This clonotype was found a few times. CDR3 protein: CASSRQGRQPQHF. DNA for the CDR3: TGTGCCAGCAGTCGACAGGGGCGACAGCCCCAGCATTTT. The V and J genes are TRBV6-2 or TRBV6-3 and TRBJ1-5, with 8 bases that match TRBD1. The CDR3 contains 13 residues. Germline CDR1 MNHEY, CDR2 SVGEGT. V lost 5 bases, J lost 7 bases, and 4 bases stayed unmatched.

In its sample, this clonotype was seen a few times. CDR3 amino acids: CASSLDLAGVTSGANVLTF. CDR3 DNA sequence: TGTGCCAGCAGCTTGGATCTCGCAGGGGTAACCTCTGGGGCCAACGTCCTGACTTTC. The chain has TRBV5-5 and TRBJ2-6; maybe TRBD1 (6 bases). V lost 0 bases to trimming and J lost 0 bases, with 16 bases between them. The germline CDR1 and CDR2 sequences are SGHKS and YYEKEE (reference sequence). CDR3 length equals 19 residues.

The rearrangement joins TRBV3-1 to TRBJ1-6; D is ambiguous. Trimming removed 0 bases at V and 2 bases at J, with 8 bases between. In germline, CDR1 is LGHDT, CDR2 YNNKEL (reference sequence). The CDR3 loop spans 16 amino acids. CDR3 sequence: CASSQEGFAYNSPLHF. Here the CDR3 DNA reads TGTGCCAGCAGCCAAGAGGGGTTCGCCTATAATTCACCCCTCCACTTT.

This clonotype was observed a handful of times. V is TRBV5-1 and J is TRBJ2-7; tentatively, D is TRBD2 (6 bases). Per the germline V gene, CDR1 is SGHRS and CDR2 is YFSETQ. V was clipped by 4 bases and J by 0 bases, with 17 bases between them. The CDR3 is made up of 16 amino acids. This chain's CDR3 is CASSPKAGPYSYEQYV. The CDR3 nucleotides are TGCGCCAGCAGCCCAAAAGCGGGTCCTTACTCCTACGAGCAGTACGTC.

This clonotype has more than one count but fewer than ten. The rearrangement links TRBV24-1 to TRBJ2-3, with 7 bases identical to TRBD1. With V trimmed by 8 bases and J by 2 bases, 6 bases remained unmatched. Germline V CDR1 and CDR2: KGHDR, SFDVKD. This CDR3 region has 14 residues. In nucleotides, the CDR3 is TGTGCCACCACACCCAGGGGGAACACAGATACGCAGTATTTT. The encoded protein is CATTPRGNTDTQYF.

There are a few counts of this clonotype. This chain joins TRBV3-1 and TRBJ2-1; D is unclear. Trimming removed 6 bases from V and 0 bases from J, with 15 bases in between. Germline-derived CDR1 and CDR2 are LGHDT and YNNKEL (reference sequence). This CDR3 is 16 amino acids long. The DNA of the CDR3 is TGTGCCAGCAGTCAGGAAGGTACCAGCTCCTACAATGAGCAGTTCTTC. Its translation is CASSQEGTSSYNEQFF.

The chain couples TRBV18 to TRBJ2-2, with D perhaps given as TRBD1 or TRBD2 (5 bases each). CDR1 and CDR2 (germline): KGHSH, LQKENI. Trimming cost V 1 base and J 2 bases, with 11 bases left between them. The CDR3 is 16 residues long. The CDR3 sequence is CASSPRGTANTGELFF. CDR3 nucleotides: TGTGCCAGCTCACCACGGGGGACGGCCAACACCGGGGAGCTGTTTTTT. Combining the CDR3 with reference TRBV18 and TRBJ2-2 gives the whole variable domain NAGVMQNPRHLVRRRGQEARLRCSPMKGHSHVYWYRQLPEEGLKFMVYLQKENIIDESGMPKERFSAEFPKEGPSILRIQQVVRGDSAAYFCASSPRGTANTGELFFGEGSRLTVL.

In this sample, this clonotype turned up a few times. The chain carries TRBV5-6 and TRBJ2-1; D may be TRBD1 (5 bases). CDR1 is SGHDT and CDR2 is YYEEEE in the germline V gene. The V end lost 4 bases, the J end lost 0 bases, and 11 bases lay between the germline ends. The CDR3 loop spans 15 amino acids. The CDR3 DNA follows: TGTGCCAGCAGCGGCGGACATACCTCCTACAATGAGCAGTTCTTC. Translating it yields CASSGGHTSYNEQFF.

This clonotype has at least ten counts. This sequence joins TRBV9 and TRBJ2-7; 8 bases align to TRBD1. In germline, CDR1 is SGDLS, CDR2 YYNGEE. The CDR3 is 14 amino acids. Losses at the gene ends were 0 bases for V and 5 bases for J; bases not matched to a gene: 4. CDR3 protein: CASSVGGRGHEQYV. The CDR3 DNA reads as TGTGCCAGCAGCGTAGGGGGCAGGGGGCACGAGCAGTACGTC.

This clonotype has at least ten counts. This chain links TRBV28 with TRBJ2-5; the D gene is possibly TRBD2 (7 bases). Germline V gives CDR1 MDHEN, CDR2 SYDVKM. Trimming removed 9 bases from V and 4 bases from J, with 15 bases in between. This CDR3 contains 13 residues. CDR3 nucleotides: TGTGCCAGTTCTAGGGGGGGAGTAGAGACCCAGTACTTC. It translates to CASSRGGVETQYF.